Following are 6 T cell receptor beta chains from one sample sequenced in a study of cytomegalovirus exposure and HLA in healthy donors. The study ran its PCR with 60 Vbeta and 13 Jbeta primers. Repertoires were generated with immunoSEQ multiplex PCR, while TCRdb's copy carries only in-frame clones and drops some. Among hundreds of thousands of clones, almost 80% were seen once, and the ten largest hold less than 2%. Sequenced material: PBMCs. The receptor source for this set is a male donor in good health and CMV-seronegative.

The sample holds a few counts of this clone. The V gene is TRBV30, the J gene TRBJ2-1; D unresolved. V lost 2 bases to trimming and J lost 0 bases, with 14 bases between them. Germline assignment: CDR1 GTSNPN and CDR2 SVGIG (reference sequence). The CDR3 extends over 16 amino acids. For the CDR3, the DNA is TGTGCCTGGAGTCCAATTGGGCACAGCTCCTACAATGAGCAGTTCTTC. The encoded protein is CAWSPIGHSSYNEQFF.

The chain couples TRBV9 to TRBJ1-1; D may be TRBD1 (6 bases). Trimming took 2 bases from V and 7 from J, leaving 15 bases between them. Germline assignment: CDR1 SGDLS and CDR2 YYNGEE. CDR3 length equals 14 residues. The CDR3 is CASSVSQGIGEAFF. CDR3 coding DNA: TGTGCCAGCAGCGTCTCACAGGGAATTGGTGAAGCTTTCTTT.

The chain is built from TRBV7-9 and TRBJ1-2, with 10 bases that match TRBD1. The CDR3 consists of 15 residues. Trimming removed 1 base from V and 7 bases from J; junction bases left unmatched: 6. Germline assignment: CDR1 SEHNR and CDR2 FQNEAQ (reference sequence). The CDR3 spells CASSLGRQGAGGYTF. CDR3 in DNA: TGTGCCAGCAGCTTAGGCCGACAGGGGGCCGGTGGCTACACCTTC. Full variable domain (missing parts from reference TRBV7-9 and TRBJ1-2): DTGVSQNPRHKITKRGQNVTFRCDPISEHNRLYWYRQTLGQGPEFLTYFQNEAQLEKSRLLSDRFSAERPKGSFSTLEIQRTEQGDSAMYLCASSLGRQGAGGYTFGSGTRLTVV.

This chain connects TRBV14 to TRBJ2-5; tentative D call: TRBD1 (5 bases). Trimming removed 3 bases from V and 4 bases from J, with 12 bases in between. The CDR3 totals 14 residues. From germline, CDR1 is SGHDN and CDR2 FVKESK. CDR3 amino acids: CASSQVRVLETQYF. CDR3 DNA sequence: TGTGCCAGCAGCCAGGTCAGGGTACTAGAGACCCAGTACTTC.

This clone was recorded once. The chain has TRBV9 and TRBJ2-3; 10 bases agree with TRBD2. Germline loops: CDR1 SGDLS, CDR2 YYNGEE. The CDR3 consists of 16 residues. The trim removed 1 base at V and 4 bases at J, leaving 6 bases unmatched. This chain's CDR3 is CASSVSLAGVSDTQYF. The DNA for the CDR3 is TGTGCCAGCAGCGTAAGCCTAGCGGGAGTCTCAGATACGCAGTATTTT.

J is TRBJ2-3 and V is TRBV15, with 10 bases that match TRBD2. The CDR3 is 17 amino acids. From germline, CDR1 is LNHNV and CDR2 YYDKDF (reference sequence). V gave up 0 bases and J gave up 4 bases; unmatched junction bases: 7. CDR3 coding DNA: TGTGCCACCAGCAGAGATTCTAGCGGGAGCTTCGCAGATACGCAGTATTTT. Amino acid sequence: CATSRDSSGSFADTQYF.